This entry describes one T cell receptor beta chain. Its antigen is undetermined. Both RNA and DNA were isolated together from roughly 20-30 mg of bulk tissue that had not been sorted. The sample comes from a study of tumor-infiltrating lymphocytes in primary liver carcinoma. The overall study: Patients were both men and women, whose ages ran from 30 to 69 years. General study findings and limits: Reduced overlap was seen in tumor-adjacent and tumor-blood pairs versus tumor region pairs. The difference in top-250-clone fraction between tumors and blood was significant, favoring tumors (p = 0.039).

Trimming took 7 bases from V and 5 from J; bases not matched to a gene: 8. CDR3 size: 13 residues. Reverse transcription of approximately 500 ng total RNA with a constant-region primer produced TCR beta cDNA. Employing slightly modified ARM-PCR, three nested multiplex PCR rounds were run, and these gave rise to the TCR beta libraries. The two initial PCR rounds, about 9 cycles each, used TRBV1-TRBV30 forward and C-beta reverse primers. TCRdb reprocessed the multiplex PCR reads via MiXCR and lists one record per CDR3 protein. The data show 90,000 to 100,000 distinct CDR3 sequences, 69% seen once. This chain joins TRBV12-3 or TRBV12-4 and TRBJ2-7; 7 bases map to TRBD2. Material for sequencing was liver tumor tissue from sampling region 5. This sample's subset: tumor region T5, tumor centre. The TCR comes from a woman aged 55-69 years with primary liver carcinoma and hepatitis B virus infection. The CDR3 spells CASKATGGHEQYF. The CDR3 bases are TGTGCCAGCAAAGCAACGGGAGGCCACGAGCAGTACTTC.